This T cell receptor beta chain stems from a study of radiation and T cells in renal cell carcinoma. Trimming shortened V by 3 bases and J by 0 bases, and 9 bases separated the two germline ends. Germline CDR1 is LNHDA and CDR2 is SQIVND (reference sequence). The CDR3 is 14 amino acids. In regard to this clone: Its antigen is not identified.

Study results and limitations: Without pretreatment biopsies, baseline tumor clonotype presence was undetermined.

Indicated time point: blood 4 weeks post-SBRT, at nephrectomy. The treatment is: 15 Gy SBRT to primary tumor, nephrectomy 4 weeks later. Nephrectomy followed 15 Gy stereotactic body radiation by 4 weeks. The assay was immunoSEQ multiplex PCR, and TCRdb's table has in-frame clones only and misses some. The table has around 100,000 clones, 65% to 90% seen once. The chain joins TRBV19 to TRBJ2-7; D uncertain. This receptor was identified in a man in his sixties with renal cell carcinoma. Source: blood, taken from a patient whose treatment included radiotherapy and nephrectomy. CDR3 in amino acids: CASSIQGSSYEQYF. The CDR3 DNA follows: TGTGCCAGTAGTATTCAAGGTTCCTCCTACGAGCAGTACTTC.